The next 9 T cell receptor beta chains were all read from a single sample in a study of shared clonotypes between healthy human individuals. TCRdb's copy holds only in-frame clones and misses some; the assay was immunoSEQ multiplex PCR. The sample has about 2 million clones, roughly 95% seen once. The sequenced sample consisted of naive CD4+ T cells sorted from blood. The subset is: CD45RA+ positively selected. These receptors were collected from a man between 18 and 29 years old in good health.

The chain recombines TRBV4-3 with TRBJ2-1; 10 bases match TRBD2. There are 14 residues in the CDR3. V shed 4 bases and J 6 bases; nucleotides not matched to a gene: 3. Germline assignment: CDR1 LGHNA and CDR2 YSLEER. The CDR3 nucleotides are TGCGCCAGCAGCCGGGGACTAGCGAGCAATGAGCAGTTCTTC. The encoded protein is CASSRGLASNEQFF.

About this clone: This specimen includes other DNA sequences encoding the same CDR3. The CDR3 sequence is CAISESDRVNEQFF. The CDR3 DNA is TGTGCCATCAGTGAGTCAGACAGGGTCAATGAGCAGTTCTTC. The J gene is TRBJ2-1, the V gene TRBV10-3; TRBD1 agrees at 7 bases. CDR3 size: 14 residues. J lost 6 bases, V lost 0 bases, and 2 bases had no gene match. Germline CDR1 reads ENHRY; CDR2 reads SYGVKD.

This chain joins TRBV5-1 and TRBJ1-1; TRBD1 matches at 8 bases. Germline V CDR1 and CDR2: SGHRS, YFSETQ. Losses at the gene ends were 0 bases for V and 1 base for J; bases not matched to a gene: 2. The CDR3 is 15 amino acids. The DNA of the CDR3 is TGCGCCAGCAGCTTGGGACAGGGGAAGAACACTGAAGCTTTCTTT. Its protein is CASSLGQGKNTEAFF.

This clone was counted a single time. The chain has TRBV6-1 and TRBJ1-1; D perhaps matches TRBD1 (5 bases). This CDR3 is 14 amino acids long. Germline V CDR1 and CDR2: MNHNS, SASEGT. V was pared by 5 bases and J by 3 bases, with 13 bases between. The CDR3 region has the DNA TGTGCCAGCAGTTTTTGGGGGTTGGACACTGAAGCTTTCTTT. Protein: CASSFWGLDTEAFF.

The chain recombines TRBV7-9 with TRBJ1-4; D ambiguous. The CDR3 runs 15 residues. Trimming pared 5 bases from V and 8 bases from J, leaving 18 bases between. Looked up from germline, CDR1 is SEHNR and CDR2 is FQNEAQ (reference sequence). The CDR3 region has the DNA TGTGCCAGCAGCACCAGGACGGTCCGAGAGGAAAAACTGTTTTTT. It is translated as CASSTRTVREEKLFF.

As for this clone: A read error may be the cause here, since a much bigger clone is one base away. This specimen includes other DNA sequences encoding the same CDR3. The rearrangement links TRBV20-1 to TRBJ2-7; D ambiguous. This CDR3 is 11 amino acids long. From germline, CDR1 is DFQATT and CDR2 SNEGSKA (reference sequence). The DNA for the CDR3 is TGCAGCGCTCCAGACTCCTACGAGCAGTACTTC. Its protein is CSAPDSYEQYF.

The rearrangement joins TRBV5-4 to TRBJ1-6; TRBD1 might be the D (6 bases). This CDR3 region has 14 residues. Germline values: CDR1 SGHNT, CDR2 YYREEE (reference sequence). V lost 4 bases and J 5 bases, leaving 10 bases between the germline ends. CDR3 amino acids: CASSKRQDNSPLHF. The CDR3 bases are TGTGCCAGCAGCAAACGACAGGATAATTCACCCCTCCACTTT.

This rearrangement joins TRBV6-5 to TRBJ2-7, with D possibly being TRBD1 (7 bases). This CDR3 comprises 14 residues. CDR1 MNHEY and CDR2 SVGAGI come from the germline V gene. The V end lost 7 bases, the J end lost 5 bases, and 18 bases lay between the germline ends. CDR3 nucleotide sequence: TGTGCCAGCACTCTCGGCAGGGGGGTCAACGAGCAGTACTTC. Translating it yields CASTLGRGVNEQYF.

The V gene is TRBV27, the J gene TRBJ2-7, with 9 bases lining up with TRBD2. V gave up 5 bases and J gave up 2 bases; unmatched junction bases: 7. Per the germline V gene, CDR1 is MNHEY and CDR2 is SMNVEV (reference sequence). The CDR3 has 15 residues. The CDR3 here is CASSPPTSGAYEQYF. The CDR3 DNA reads as TGTGCCAGCAGTCCCCCGACTAGCGGAGCCTACGAGCAGTACTTC.